One and the same sample provided the 29 T cell receptor beta chains below, sequenced in a study of cytomegalovirus exposure and HLA in healthy donors. The PCR ran on 60 Vbeta and 13 Jbeta primers. This table comes from immunoSEQ multiplex PCR, and its TCRdb copy is limited to in-frame clones, with some not included. This table has 100,000 to 150,000 clones, around 81% appearing once. The specimen sequenced was PBMCs. The receptors originated from a woman between 45 and 60 years old in good health and CMV-seronegative.

The chain has TRBV19 and TRBJ2-3; D unclear. Trimming cost V 1 base and J 2 bases, with 7 bases left between them. The germline V gene encodes CDR1 LNHDA and CDR2 SQIVND (reference sequence). The CDR3 contains 14 residues. The CDR3 spells CASSIVGSTDTQYF. As DNA, the CDR3 is TGTGCCAGTAGTATAGTGGGCTCCACAGATACGCAGTATTTT.

J is TRBJ1-2 and V is TRBV6-1; the match to TRBD1 covers 8 bases. J gave up 4 bases and V 2 bases, and 9 bases lay outside the gene matches. This CDR3 has 16 residues. Germline CDR1 is MNHNS and CDR2 is SASEGT. The CDR3 DNA is TGTGCCAGCAGTGAAAGGCAGGGGGCTATCAGCTATGGCTACACCTTC. This encodes CASSERQGAISYGYTF.

This chain connects TRBV4-2 to TRBJ1-2, with D perhaps matching TRBD1 (5 bases). V lost 0 bases to trimming and J lost 3 bases, with 17 bases between them. This CDR3 spans 17 amino acids. The germline V gene encodes CDR1 LGHNA and CDR2 YNFKEQ. CDR3 region: CASSQDAGRQVDYGYTF. The CDR3 DNA reads as TGTGCCAGCAGCCAAGATGCAGGGCGCCAGGTAGACTATGGCTACACCTTC.

The rearrangement links TRBV6-1 to TRBJ2-6; 8 nucleotides align to TRBD1. CDR1 and CDR2 (germline): MNHNS, SASEGT. The CDR3 runs 15 residues. V lost 11 bases and J lost 2; bases outside the gene matches: 8. The CDR3 sequence: CASTGGPPGANVLTF. CDR3 DNA: TGTGCCTCTACAGGGGGTCCTCCTGGGGCCAACGTCCTGACTTTC.

In its sample, this clone was seen once. The chain joins TRBV5-4 to TRBJ2-5, with D possibly being TRBD1 (5 bases). Germline lookup yields CDR1 SGHNT and CDR2 YYREEE (reference sequence). Trimming removed 1 base at V and 2 bases at J, with 15 bases between. The CDR3 runs 16 residues. CDR3 DNA sequence: TGTGCCAGCAGCTTGAGATCGGCAGGGCAACAAGAGACCCAGTACTTC. As protein: CASSLRSAGQQETQYF.

The chain has TRBV25-1 and TRBJ2-5, with a weak D call TRBD2 (6 bases). V was trimmed by 4 bases and J by 0 bases, leaving 9 bases between them. Germline V CDR1 and CDR2: MGHDK, SYGVNS. This CDR3 spans 14 amino acids. The CDR3 DNA follows: TGTGCCAGCAGTGGACTAGGATACCAAGAGACCCAGTACTTC. This gives the protein CASSGLGYQETQYF.

The rearrangement joins TRBV7-3 to TRBJ2-2, with 7 bases aligning to TRBD1. Unmatched junction bases numbered 6, after V lost 5 bases and J lost 6 bases. Looked up from germline, CDR1 is SGHTA and CDR2 is FQGTGA. This CDR3 contains 14 residues. This chain's CDR3 is CASSHGTAPGELFF. For the CDR3, the DNA is TGTGCCAGCAGCCACGGGACAGCCCCCGGGGAGCTGTTTTTT.

V and J are TRBV10-3 and TRBJ1-5; 7 nucleotides match TRBD1. The CDR3 is 16 residues long. The germline V gene encodes CDR1 ENHRY and CDR2 SYGVKD. After removal of 2 bases from V and 2 bases from J, the junction contained 6 bases not matched to a gene. The CDR3 sequence is CAISEPTGNGNQPQHF. CDR3 in DNA: TGTGCCATCAGTGAGCCGACAGGGAATGGCAATCAGCCCCAGCATTTT.

The chain has TRBV9 and TRBJ1-1, with 7 positions matching TRBD1. Germline lookup yields CDR1 SGDLS and CDR2 YYNGEE. V shed 1 base and J 1 base; nucleotides not matched to a gene: 7. The CDR3 consists of 16 residues. The CDR3 here is CASSVSGGRGNTEAFF. The CDR3 region has the DNA TGTGCCAGCAGCGTATCAGGGGGGCGTGGGAACACTGAAGCTTTCTTT.

This clone appeared a few times. An end of the junction differs from the germline gene, which may be a read error. This chain links TRBV5-6 with TRBJ1-2; D not resolved. The germline V gene encodes CDR1 SGHDT and CDR2 YYEEEE. The length of the CDR3 is 13 residues. The CDR3 DNA reads as TGTGCCAGCAGCTTTACCACTAACTATGGCTACCCCTTC. Translation gives CASSFTTNYGYPF.

V and J are TRBV9 and TRBJ2-6; the D is unclear. This CDR3 is 13 amino acids long. Germline-derived CDR1 and CDR2 are SGDLS and YYNGEE. Trimming took 6 bases from V and 2 from J, leaving 6 bases between them. The CDR3: CASISPGANVLTF. The DNA of the CDR3 is TGTGCCAGCATCAGTCCTGGGGCCAACGTCCTGACTTTC.

This clone has just a few counts. The chain is built from TRBV5-1 and TRBJ1-1; a weak D match, TRBD1 (6 bases). The CDR3 is 15 residues long. The V gene's germline CDR1 is SGHRS and CDR2 YFSETQ. Trimming removed 3 bases at V and 4 bases at J, with 16 bases between. CDR3 sequence reads: CASSYLQGGGTEAFF. The CDR3, as DNA: TGCGCCAGCAGCTACCTACAGGGAGGGGGCACTGAAGCTTTCTTT.

The chain links TRBV7-9 to TRBJ1-1, with D possibly being TRBD1 (5 bases). The CDR3 has 13 residues. V lost 5 bases and J lost 3, with 10 bases in between. CDR1 SEHNR and CDR2 FQNEAQ come from the germline V gene (reference sequence). The CDR3 nucleotides read TGTGCCAGCAGCCCCACAGGAGACACTGAAGCTTTCTTT. Encoded protein: CASSPTGDTEAFF.

This clone was seen a handful of times. The chain joins TRBV4-2 to TRBJ2-2, with TRBD1 as a possible D gene (5 bases). The V gene's germline CDR1 is LGHNA and CDR2 YNFKEQ. There are 16 residues in the CDR3. With 0 bases removed from V and 0 bases from J, the gap between germline ends came to 8 bases. The CDR3 protein is CASSQEGPANTGELFF. The CDR3 bases are TGTGCCAGCAGCCAAGAGGGGCCCGCGAACACCGGGGAGCTGTTTTTT.

The chain recombines TRBV5-4 with TRBJ1-3; maybe TRBD1 (6 bases). Trimming removed 0 bases from V and 0 bases from J, with 10 bases in between. This CDR3 has 16 amino acids. The V gene's germline CDR1 is SGHNT and CDR2 YYREEE (reference sequence). This CDR3 reads CASSLAQGLSGNTIYF. CDR3 sequence (DNA): TGTGCCAGCAGCTTGGCGCAGGGGCTCTCTGGAAACACCATATATTTT.

V gene TRBV6-1 combines with J gene TRBJ1-5, with D possibly matching TRBD1 (6 bases). Germline CDR1 and CDR2: MNHNS and SASEGT. This CDR3 comprises 14 residues. V lost 4 bases and J lost 7, with 14 bases in between. In DNA form, the CDR3 reads TGTGCCAGCAGTGTTTCAGGGCAGGGGCAGCCCCAGCATTTT. This sequence encodes CASSVSGQGQPQHF.

V gene TRBV6-6 combines with J gene TRBJ2-5; 7 bases match TRBD1. The CDR3 length is 14 residues. The junction had 10 bases not matched to a gene; V was cut back by 8 bases and J by 4 bases. Germline V gene lookup returns CDR1 MNHNY and CDR2 SVGAGI (reference sequence). The DNA of the CDR3 is TGTGCCAGCCGTTCCGACAGGGTTTCAGAGACCCAGTACTTC. This translates into CASRSDRVSETQYF.

The chain is built from TRBV9 and TRBJ2-4, with a tentative D call TRBD1 (6 bases). Looked up from germline, CDR1 is SGDLS and CDR2 is YYNGEE. There are 14 residues in the CDR3. Trimming shortened V by 6 bases and J by 1 base, and 11 bases separated the two germline ends. CDR3 nucleotide sequence: TGTGCCAGCAATACAGGGTCGGCCAAAAACATTCAGTACTTC. Translated: CASNTGSAKNIQYF.

This clone is a singleton in its sample. The chain is built from TRBV19 and TRBJ1-2, with 12 bases aligning to TRBD1. The ends lost 4 bases at V and 7 bases at J; junction bases unmatched: 7. The CDR3 is 15 amino acids. Germline V CDR1 and CDR2: LNHDA, SQIVND (reference sequence). CDR3 sequence reads: CASSTGDRGLRGYTF. The CDR3 bases are TGTGCCAGTAGTACCGGGGACAGGGGGCTTCGTGGCTACACCTTC.

V gene TRBV30 combines with J gene TRBJ1-1, with D uncertain. The CDR3 is made up of 14 amino acids. Looked up from germline, CDR1 is GTSNPN and CDR2 is SVGIG (reference sequence). V was shortened by 2 bases and J by 7 bases, with 17 bases between the two germline ends. The DNA of the CDR3 is TGTGCCTGGAGTTCCCCGGGGAGAATGGGTGAAGCTTTCTTT. Its protein is CAWSSPGRMGEAFF.

This clone was counted once. The chain recombines TRBV29-1 with TRBJ1-5; D is possibly TRBD1 (6 bases). The germline V and J ends were trimmed by 4 bases and 1 base, with 8 bases remaining between them. From germline, CDR1 is SQVTM and CDR2 ANQGSEA. This CDR3 is built from 13 residues. CDR3 nucleotides: TGCAGCGTTGTAACAGGGAGCAATCAGCCCCAGCATTTT. Translation gives CSVVTGSNQPQHF.

The chain links TRBV19 to TRBJ1-5; the D gene is possibly TRBD1 (5 bases). Germline values: CDR1 LNHDA, CDR2 SQIVND (reference sequence). The CDR3 loop spans 11 amino acids. Deletions cut 9 bases from V and 7 bases from J, with 10 bases between. In DNA form, the CDR3 reads TGTGCCAGCGGGGGGGGGCAGCCCCAGCATTTT. Protein product: CASGGGQPQHF.

The genes are TRBV5-4 and TRBJ1-2; D call uncertain. Per germline, CDR1 SGHNT and CDR2 YYREEE (reference sequence). V lost 3 bases, J lost 6 bases, and 6 bases lay in between. The CDR3 length is 11 residues. Written as DNA, the CDR3 is TGTGCCAGCAGCTCGGAGGATGGCTACACCTTC. This sequence encodes CASSSEDGYTF. Full variable domain (missing parts from reference TRBV5-4 and TRBJ1-2): ETGVTQSPTHLIKTRGQQVTLRCSSQSGHNTVSWYQQALGQGPQFIFQYYREEENGRGNFPPRFSGLQFPNYSSELNVNALELDDSALYLCASSSEDGYTFGSGTRLTVV.

The chain employs TRBV27 and TRBJ2-2; weak D call: TRBD1 (6 bases). The germline V and J ends were trimmed by 2 bases and 0 bases, with 13 bases remaining between them. CDR1 is MNHEY, CDR2 SMNVEV, per germline (reference sequence). The CDR3 totals 17 residues. CDR3 in amino acids: CASSLGGMAPNTGELFF. The CDR3 bases are TGTGCCAGCAGTTTAGGGGGCATGGCCCCGAACACCGGGGAGCTGTTTTTT.

This clone was counted once. The gene calls are TRBV6-1 and TRBJ2-7; D possibly corresponds to TRBD2 (5 bases). CDR1 and CDR2 (germline): MNHNS, SASEGT. The germline V and J ends were trimmed by 2 bases and 3 bases, with 11 bases remaining between them. This CDR3 contains 14 residues. As DNA, the CDR3 is TGTGCCAGCAGTGAACGGCAGACTATCTACGAGCAGTACGTC. Translation gives CASSERQTIYEQYV.

The V and J genes are TRBV5-4 and TRBJ1-1, with a weak D call TRBD1 (5 bases). CDR3 length equals 14 residues. Trimming cost V 0 bases and J 3 bases, with 9 bases left between them. Germline V gene lookup returns CDR1 SGHNT and CDR2 YYREEE (reference sequence). CDR3 amino acids: CASSLEGGDTEAFF. The CDR3 nucleotides read TGTGCCAGCAGCTTGGAGGGAGGGGACACTGAAGCTTTCTTT.

The V gene is TRBV9, the J gene TRBJ1-1, with a tentative D call TRBD1 (6 bases). This CDR3 contains 16 residues. Germline-derived CDR1 and CDR2 are SGDLS and YYNGEE. V was clipped by 0 bases and J by 4 bases, with 16 bases between them. In DNA form, the CDR3 reads TGTGCCAGCAGCGTAGCCCTAGGGGACACACGCACTGAAGCTTTCTTT. As protein: CASSVALGDTRTEAFF.

This chain connects TRBV12-5 to TRBJ1-1; tentatively, D is TRBD1 (5 bases). The CDR3 is 13 residues long. Trimming removed 7 bases from V and 5 bases from J, with 14 bases in between. Germline values: CDR1 LGHNT, CDR2 FRNRAP. The CDR3 loop reads CASALGGGTEAFF. CDR3 DNA: TGTGCTAGTGCCCTTGGGGGGGGTACTGAAGCTTTCTTT.

The chain couples TRBV6-1 to TRBJ2-1, with TRBD2 matching 15 bases. Germline CDR1 is MNHNS and CDR2 is SASEGT. The junction had 5 bases not matched to a gene; V was cut back by 4 bases and J by 7 bases. The CDR3 totals 16 residues. CDR3 in DNA: TGTGCCAGCAGTGTCCCGGGACTAGCGGGAGGAAATGAGCAGTTCTTC. Its protein is CASSVPGLAGGNEQFF.